The 18 T cell receptor beta chains in this list originate from one sample, sequenced in a study of graft-versus-host responses after intestinal transplantation. Profiling relied on immunoSEQ multiplex PCR, and the TCRdb table lists in-frame clones only, not all of them. The sample consists of more than 8,000 clones, 92% of them appearing once. The sample consisted of PBMCs, taken 30 to 33 days after intestinal transplant. Receptors originate from a human patient who received an intestinal transplant, so some T cells may come from the graft donor.

This sequence joins TRBV7-3 and TRBJ1-2; 7 bases map to TRBD1. With V trimmed by 5 bases and J by 2 bases, 2 bases remained unmatched. Germline V lookup: CDR1 SGHTA, CDR2 FQGTGA. The CDR3 is made up of 13 amino acids. As DNA, the CDR3 is TGTGCCAGCAGCCAGGGACAGAACTATGGCTACACCTTC. Translated, it gives CASSQGQNYGYTF.

The chain joins TRBV29-1 to TRBJ2-4; D is tentatively TRBD1 or TRBD2 (5 bases each). There are 15 residues in the CDR3. Germline assignment: CDR1 SQVTM and CDR2 ANQGSEA. Trimming removed 1 base from V and 1 base from J, with 11 bases in between. The CDR3 reads CSVEVVEGAKNIQYF. In DNA, the CDR3 is TGCAGCGTTGAAGTGGTCGAGGGGGCCAAAAACATTCAGTACTTC.

This chain joins TRBV7-9 and TRBJ1-2; tentatively, D is TRBD1 (6 bases). Looked up from germline, CDR1 is SEHNR and CDR2 is FQNEAQ (reference sequence). Trimming shortened V by 2 bases and J by 0 bases, and 10 bases separated the two germline ends. The CDR3 spans 15 residues. CDR3 sequence (DNA): TGTGCCAGCAGCTTAAAGGGGGGCTCTAACTATGGCTACACCTTC. Amino acid sequence: CASSLKGGSNYGYTF.

The rearrangement uses TRBV10-3 and TRBJ1-2, with a tentative D call TRBD1 (6 bases). CDR1 and CDR2 (germline): ENHRY, SYGVKD. V gave up 10 bases and J gave up 5 bases, with 23 bases separating them. The CDR3 loop spans 15 amino acids. CDR3 residues: CATYPGGGYSYGYTF. CDR3 sequence (DNA): TGTGCCACCTACCCGGGGGGGGGCTATAGTTATGGCTACACCTTC.

The chain recombines TRBV4-1 with TRBJ1-1, with TRBD1 as a possible D gene (6 bases). This CDR3 spans 13 amino acids. The ends were cut back, 4 bases at V and 5 bases at J, with 11 bases in the middle. Germline values: CDR1 MGHRA, CDR2 YSYEKL. The CDR3 sequence: CASSRLGGTEAFF. CDR3 nucleotides: TGCGCCAGCAGCCGTTTAGGGGGGACTGAAGCTTTCTTT.

This chain connects TRBV7-7 to TRBJ2-7, with D tentatively TRBD1 or TRBD2 (5 bases each). Trimming shortened V by 5 bases and J by 0 bases, and 14 bases separated the two germline ends. The CDR3 length is 15 residues. Germline CDR1 and CDR2: SSHAT and FNYEAQ (reference sequence). The CDR3 nucleotides are TGTGCCAGCAGCCGGGACGCCGGAAGCTCCTACGAGCAGTACTTC. Protein: CASSRDAGSSYEQYF. Drawing the rest from reference TRBV7-7 and TRBJ2-7, the complete variable domain is GAGVSQSPRYKVTKRGQDVTLRCDPISSHATLYWYQQALGQGPEFLTYFNYEAQPDKSGLPSDRFSAERPEGSISTLTIQRTEQRDSAMYRCASSRDAGSSYEQYFGPGTRLTVT.

This sequence joins TRBV6-1 and TRBJ2-1, with 10 nucleotides matching TRBD2. From germline, CDR1 is MNHNS and CDR2 SASEGT. The junction had 6 bases not matched to a gene; V was cut back by 3 bases and J by 10 bases. The CDR3 is 14 amino acids. The CDR3 reads CASSDAQLAGEQFF. In nucleotides, the CDR3 is TGTGCCAGCAGTGATGCTCAACTAGCGGGGGAGCAGTTCTTC.

In this sample, this clone turned up a few times. The chain carries TRBV30 and TRBJ1-6; no reliable D call. The V gene's germline CDR1 is GTSNPN and CDR2 SVGIG (reference sequence). This CDR3 contains 11 residues. V lost 5 bases, J lost 10 bases, and 9 bases lay in between. This CDR3 is CAWEDGSPLHF. Written as DNA, the CDR3 is TGTGCCTGGGAGGATGGCTCACCCCTCCACTTT. The variable domain in full, with the rest retrieved from reference TRBV30 and TRBJ1-6, is SQTIHQWPATLVQPVGSPLSLECTVEGTSNPNLYWYRQAAGRGLQLLFYSVGIGQISSEVPQNLSASRPQDRQFILSSKKLLLSDSGFYLCAWEDGSPLHFGNGTRLTVT.

V gene TRBV28 combines with J gene TRBJ2-3; 8 positions agree with TRBD2. From germline, CDR1 is MDHEN and CDR2 SYDVKM. V dropped 2 bases and J dropped 2; count of bases not matched to a gene: 12. The CDR3 length is 18 residues. CDR3 sequence reads: CASSLLTVRGGATDTQYF. The CDR3 DNA reads TGTGCCAGCAGTTTACTTACTGTTCGGGGGGGGGCCACAGATACGCAGTATTTT.

V gene TRBV11-2 combines with J gene TRBJ2-1; perhaps TRBD2 as D (5 bases). V dropped 5 bases and J dropped 5 bases, with 10 bases sitting between them. In germline, CDR1 is SGHAT, CDR2 FQNNGV. CDR3 length: 13 residues. The CDR3 loop is CASSPRTHNEQFF. CDR3 nucleotide sequence: TGTGCCAGCAGCCCTCGGACTCACAATGAGCAGTTCTTC.

The V and J genes are TRBV7-8 and TRBJ2-3, with 14 nucleotides matching TRBD2. The CDR3 covers 16 residues. Per germline, CDR1 SGHVS and CDR2 FQNEAQ. The V segment lost 2 bases and the J segment 6 bases; nucleotides outside the gene matches: 4. The CDR3 DNA reads as TGTGCCAGCAGCTTAAGACTAGCGGGGGGGCGGGATACGCAGTATTTT. Translated, it gives CASSLRLAGGRDTQYF. Based on the CDR3 plus reference TRBV7-8 and TRBJ2-3, the full variable domain is GAGVSQSPRYKVAKRGQDVALRCDPISGHVSLFWYQQALGQGPEFLTYFQNEAQLDKSGLPSDRFFAERPEGSVSTLKIQRTQQEDSAVYLCASSLRLAGGRDTQYFGPGTRLTVL.

This clone showed up just once. The J gene is TRBJ1-6, the V gene TRBV11-1; D is undetermined. Germline V gene data show CDR1 as SGHAT and CDR2 as FQDESV (reference sequence). The CDR3 is made up of 17 amino acids. Trimming removed 2 bases from V and 0 bases from J, with 11 bases in between. The CDR3 nucleotides are TGTGCCAGCAGCTTATCTGGCATCCACTCCTATAATTCACCCCTCCACTTT. It codes for CASSLSGIHSYNSPLHF.

J is TRBJ2-1 and V is TRBV7-3, with TRBD2 identical over 10 bases. The CDR3 length is 15 residues. V lost 5 bases and J lost 8; bases outside the gene matches: 9. Germline CDR1 reads SGHTA; CDR2 reads FQGTGA. In nucleotides, the CDR3 is TGTGCCAGCAGCCTCAGCGGGGGGGCCATCGATGAGCAGTTCTTC. Translating gives CASSLSGGAIDEQFF.

J is TRBJ2-1 and V is TRBV28; D may correspond to TRBD1 or TRBD2 (5 bases each). Germline loops: CDR1 MDHEN, CDR2 SYDVKM. Trimming stripped 5 bases from V and 8 bases from J, with 25 bases between. The CDR3 runs 17 residues. This CDR3 reads CASSLRREGQGGHEQFF. The CDR3 DNA is TGTGCCAGCAGTCTCCGCCGCGAGGGGCAGGGTGGGCATGAGCAGTTCTTC. Based on the CDR3 plus reference TRBV28 and TRBJ2-1, the full variable domain is DVKVTQSSRYLVKRTGEKVFLECVQDMDHENMFWYRQDPGLGLRLIYFSYDVKMKEKGDIPEGYSVSREKKERFSLILESASTNQTSMYLCASSLRREGQGGHEQFFGPGTRLTVL.

This sequence joins TRBV6-5 and TRBJ1-5; no clear D gene. This CDR3 contains 13 residues. From germline, CDR1 is MNHEY and CDR2 SVGAGI. The ends were cut back, 5 bases at V and 5 bases at J, with 10 bases in the middle. CDR3 residues: CASSIDGHQPQHF. Here the CDR3 DNA reads TGTGCCAGCAGTATAGACGGCCATCAGCCCCAGCATTTT.

This chain joins TRBV5-1 and TRBJ2-7; tentatively, D is TRBD1 or TRBD2 (5 bases each). Germline assignment: CDR1 SGHRS and CDR2 YFSETQ. The ends were cut back, 5 bases at V and 0 bases at J, with 9 bases in the middle. The CDR3 extends over 13 amino acids. CDR3 nucleotide sequence: TGCGCCAGCAGGGCAGGGAGCTCCTACGAGCAGTACTTC. Its translation is CASRAGSSYEQYF.

CDR3 nucleotides: TGTGCCAGCAGTGACGGCGGGGGGGCCTCTCAGCAGTACTTC. Translating it yields CASSDGGGASQQYF. The rearrangement joins TRBV6-4 to TRBJ2-7; TRBD2 matches at 9 bases. Germline V lookup: CDR1 MRHNA, CDR2 SNTAGT. The CDR3 runs to 14 residues. Losses at the gene ends were 2 bases for V and 8 bases for J; bases not matched to a gene: 7.

The rearrangement uses TRBV5-6 and TRBJ2-3, with 7 bases that match TRBD1. The CDR3 extends over 13 amino acids. The V segment lost 2 bases and the J segment 6 bases; nucleotides outside the gene matches: 3. Per the germline V gene, CDR1 is SGHDT and CDR2 is YYEEEE. The CDR3 reads CASSFQGDDTQYF. The CDR3 bases are TGTGCCAGCAGCTTTCAGGGGGACGATACGCAGTATTTT. Drawing the rest from reference TRBV5-6 and TRBJ2-3, the complete variable domain is DAGVTQSPTHLIKTRGQQVTLRCSPKSGHDTVSWYQQALGQGPQFIFQYYEEEERQRGNFPDRFSGHQFPNYSSELNVNALLLGDSALYLCASSFQGDDTQYFGPGTRLTVL.